This entry describes one TCR beta chain. Its antigen is not known. The source of the sample is a study of OX40 agonist ivuxolimab in advanced cancers. At the level of the study: Ivuxolimab, which is an agonistic anti-OX40 (CD134) antibody, was administered to the patients. A male proportion of approximately 83% was recorded, with mean age approximately 60 years and range roughly 20 to 85.

Study conclusions and caveats: Compared with CD4+, CD8+ T cells on average had more expanded clones. The specificity for antigen of the expanded peripheral T cells was not determined.

CDR1 and CDR2 from the germline V gene are SEHNR and FQNEAQ (reference sequence). The CDR3 consists of 14 residues. With 5 bases clipped from V and 5 bases from J, the junction kept 3 bases outside the gene matches. Data came from immunoSEQ multiplex PCR; TCRdb stores just in-frame clones and leaves some out. Among about 68,000 clones listed, 85% were seen once. The chain combines TRBV7-9 with TRBJ2-1, with TRBD2 identical over 10 bases. The starting material was CD4+ or CD8+ T cells sorted from blood, obtained in a trial of the OX40 agonist ivuxolimab. The TCR sequence derives from an adult with an advanced solid tumor such as melanoma, head and neck, liver or kidney cancer. In nucleotides, the CDR3 is TGTGCCAGCAGCGGACTAGCGGCAAACAATGAGCAGTTCTTC. Encoded protein: CASSGLAANNEQFF.